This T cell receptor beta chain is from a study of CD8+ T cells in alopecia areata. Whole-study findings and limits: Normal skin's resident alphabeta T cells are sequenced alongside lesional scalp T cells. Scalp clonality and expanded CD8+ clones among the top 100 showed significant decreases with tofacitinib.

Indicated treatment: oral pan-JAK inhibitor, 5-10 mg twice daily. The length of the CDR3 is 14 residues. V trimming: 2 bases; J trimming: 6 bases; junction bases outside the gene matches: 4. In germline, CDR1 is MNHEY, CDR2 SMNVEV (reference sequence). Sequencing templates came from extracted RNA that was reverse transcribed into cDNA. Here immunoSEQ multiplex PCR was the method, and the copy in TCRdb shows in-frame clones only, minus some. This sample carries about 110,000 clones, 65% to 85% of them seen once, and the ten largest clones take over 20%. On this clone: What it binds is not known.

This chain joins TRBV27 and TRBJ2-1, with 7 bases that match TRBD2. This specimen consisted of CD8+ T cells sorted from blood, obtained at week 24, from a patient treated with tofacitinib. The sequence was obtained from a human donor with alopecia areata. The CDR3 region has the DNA TGTGCCAGCAGTTTAAACGGGGGGTTCAATGAGCAGTTCTTC. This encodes CASSLNGGFNEQFF.